This T cell receptor (beta chain) was retrieved from a study of shared clonotypes between healthy human individuals. Trimming removed 3 bases at V and 0 bases at J, with 9 bases between. CDR1 and CDR2 (germline): MNHEY, SVGAGI. CDR3 length equals 16 residues. The assay was immunoSEQ multiplex PCR, and TCRdb's table has in-frame clones only and misses some. The sample lists some 660,000 clones; around 73% were seen once. The V call is TRBV6-5, the J call TRBJ2-6; weak D call: TRBD2 (5 bases). Sequenced input: memory CD4+ T cells sorted from blood. The subset denotes: CD45RA-negative fraction. This clonotype was obtained from a woman aged 25 to 39 in good health. This chain's CDR3 is CASSYGGGSGANVLTF. In DNA form, the CDR3 reads TGTGCCAGCAGTTATGGTGGAGGCTCTGGGGCCAACGTCCTGACTTTC.